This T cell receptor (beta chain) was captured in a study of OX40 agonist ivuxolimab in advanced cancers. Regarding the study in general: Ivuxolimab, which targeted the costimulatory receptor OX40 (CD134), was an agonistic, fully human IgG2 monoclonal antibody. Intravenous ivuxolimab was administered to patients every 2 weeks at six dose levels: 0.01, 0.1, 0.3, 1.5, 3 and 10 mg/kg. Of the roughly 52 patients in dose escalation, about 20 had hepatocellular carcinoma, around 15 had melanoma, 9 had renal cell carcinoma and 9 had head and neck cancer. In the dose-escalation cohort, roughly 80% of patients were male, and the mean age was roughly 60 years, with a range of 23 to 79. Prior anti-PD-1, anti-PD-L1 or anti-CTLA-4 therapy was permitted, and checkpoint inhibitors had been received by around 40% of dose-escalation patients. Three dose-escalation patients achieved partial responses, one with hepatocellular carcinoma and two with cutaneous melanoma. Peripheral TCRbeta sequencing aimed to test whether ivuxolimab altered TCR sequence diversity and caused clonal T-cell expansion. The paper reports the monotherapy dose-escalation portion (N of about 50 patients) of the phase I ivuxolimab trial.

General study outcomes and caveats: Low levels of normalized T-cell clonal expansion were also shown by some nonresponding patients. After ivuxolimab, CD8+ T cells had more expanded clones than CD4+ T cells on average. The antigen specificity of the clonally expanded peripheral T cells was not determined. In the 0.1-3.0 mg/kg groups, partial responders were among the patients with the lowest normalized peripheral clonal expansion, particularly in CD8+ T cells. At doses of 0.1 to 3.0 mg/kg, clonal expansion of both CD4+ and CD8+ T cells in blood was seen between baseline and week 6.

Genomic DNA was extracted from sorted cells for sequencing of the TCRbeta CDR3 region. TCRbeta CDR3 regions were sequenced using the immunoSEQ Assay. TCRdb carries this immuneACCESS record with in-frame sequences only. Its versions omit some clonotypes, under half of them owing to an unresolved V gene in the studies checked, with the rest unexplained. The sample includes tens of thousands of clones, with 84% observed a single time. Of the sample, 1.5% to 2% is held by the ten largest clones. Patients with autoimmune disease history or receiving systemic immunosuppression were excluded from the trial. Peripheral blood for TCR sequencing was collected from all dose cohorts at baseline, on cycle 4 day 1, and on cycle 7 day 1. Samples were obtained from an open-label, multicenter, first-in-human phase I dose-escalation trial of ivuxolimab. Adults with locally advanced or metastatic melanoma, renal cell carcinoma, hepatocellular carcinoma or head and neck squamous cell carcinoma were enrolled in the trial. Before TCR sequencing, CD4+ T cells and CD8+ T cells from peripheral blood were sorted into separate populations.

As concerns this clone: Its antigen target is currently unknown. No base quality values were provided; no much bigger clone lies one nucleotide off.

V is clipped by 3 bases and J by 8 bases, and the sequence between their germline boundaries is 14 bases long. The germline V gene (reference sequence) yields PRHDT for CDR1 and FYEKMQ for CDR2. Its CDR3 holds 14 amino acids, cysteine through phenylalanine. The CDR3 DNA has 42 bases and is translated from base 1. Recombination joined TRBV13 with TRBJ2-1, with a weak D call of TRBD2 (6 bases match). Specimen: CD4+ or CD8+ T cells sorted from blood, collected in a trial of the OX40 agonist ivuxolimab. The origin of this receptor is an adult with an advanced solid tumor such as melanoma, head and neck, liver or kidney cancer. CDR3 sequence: CASSFQGLSDEQFF. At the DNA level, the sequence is TGTGCCAGCAGCTTCCAGGGACTGTCTGATGAGCAGTTCTTC.